This entry is about one T cell receptor beta chain. The antigen is undetermined. Use of 60 Vbeta and 13 Jbeta primers characterized the PCR. Method: immunoSEQ multiplex PCR; TCRdb's copy keeps in-frame clones and lacks some. Of around 160,000 clones listed, approximately 62% are singletons. These data belong to a study of cytomegalovirus exposure and HLA in healthy donors. Study-wide points: Across donors, sequencing depth was assumed by presence/absence analyses to be roughly uniform. Segments of the TCR beta V type were, in most cases, productive about 90% or about 30% of the time in an earlier analysis.

The V end lost 4 bases, the J end lost 8 bases, and 8 bases lay between the germline ends. The CDR3 runs to 10 residues. Germline values: CDR1 DFQATT, CDR2 SNEGSKA (reference sequence). Donors were nominally healthy when sampled, though unrecorded immune exposures were likely. This clonotype was sampled from a man between 45 and 60 years old in good health and CMV-seronegative. The chain combines TRBV20-1 with TRBJ2-5, with D unresolved. The sample taken for sequencing was PBMCs. The CDR3 DNA is TGCAGTGCTAAACTGAAAACCCAGTACTTC. Translated, it gives CSAKLKTQYF.